A selection of T cell receptor beta chains follows, all from one sample in a study of breast tumors, draining lymph nodes, adjacent tissues. TCRdb reanalysed the multiplex PCR reads using MiXCR and keeps one entry per CDR3 protein. The table lists about 200,000 distinct CDR3 sequences, roughly 31% of them singletons. Material for sequencing was axillary lymph node tissue. These TCRs come from a female donor with breast cancer. Some clones in this sample may be carry-over from other donors' samples. CDR3s leave out the opening cysteine and the closing phenylalanine or tryptophan. Fields, in order: V gene, J gene, CDR3 protein.

>TRBV5-4|TRBJ2-7
ASSFGTETYEQY
>TRBV2|TRBJ1-2
ASTAREGNSNYGYA
>TRBV4-1|TRBJ2-2
ASRREGGNTGELF
>TRBV5-1|TRBJ1-5
ASSPGVSEGQPQH
>TRBV6-1|TRBJ2-2
ASSPGGSAELF
>TRBV2|TRBJ2-1
ASRTFGRVNNEQF
>TRBV28|TRBJ1-4
ASSLTGTANEKLF
>TRBV19|TRBJ2-3
ASSIGTSGGATFTDTQY
>TRBV6-6|TRBJ1-4
ASSYSRTSTNEKLF
>TRBV20-1|TRBJ2-1
SATTHLDRGPSGSNEQF
>TRBV14|TRBJ2-7
TSGVLTPQQY
>TRBV7-2|TRBJ1-4
ASSLGAKEKLF
>TRBV3-1|TRBJ2-1
ASSRTNNEQF
>TRBV6-5|TRBJ1-5
ASRSQGASQPQH
>TRBV30|TRBJ2-2
AWRRVRGGGTGELF
>TRBV24-1|TRBJ2-1
ATSETRNTGGNNEQF
>TRBV3-1|TRBJ2-5
ASSQGGEETQY
>TRBV20-1|TRBJ2-7
SARAGGGWGEQY
>TRBV6-6|TRBJ1-2
ASSSGRGYT
>TRBV6-1|TRBJ1-5
ASSEFRDRGSNQPQH
>TRBV19|TRBJ2-1
ASSYGRGNEQF
>TRBV20-1|TRBJ2-2
SAERGASGRAGELF
>TRBV5-1|TRBJ1-2
ASSLDRIYGYT
>TRBV18|TRBJ1-1
ASSRQGLGTEAF
>TRBV2|TRBJ2-5
ASSTSGGGTQY
>TRBV20-1|TRBJ1-5
SAIGGGRDQPQH
>TRBV20-1|TRBJ1-4
SARGYGNEKLF
>TRBV12-3/TRBV12-4|TRBJ2-3
ASSLQYTQY
>TRBV29-1|TRBJ2-1
SVEGQEGSYNEQF
>TRBV28|TRBJ1-4
ASSSFPPETNEKLF
>TRBV19|TRBJ1-5
ASSIGRARETQH
>TRBV12-3/TRBV12-4|TRBJ2-2
ASSKTGANTGELF
>TRBV5-5|TRBJ2-7
ASSLEGTGLREQY
>TRBV10-2|TRBJ2-1
ADSSSGRWNEQF
>TRBV5-1|TRBJ1-3
ASSWEDSFSGNTIY
>TRBV20-1|TRBJ2-7
SARDVTAEQY
>TRBV7-9|TRBJ1-5
ASGLVDSGNQPQH
>TRBV20-1|TRBJ2-1
SARDHANEQF
>TRBV2|TRBJ2-7
ASILRRDGEQY
>TRBV14|TRBJ2-7
ASSHTQRRLAAGEQY
>TRBV7-9|TRBJ2-5
ASSLGIRGGETQY
>TRBV9|TRBJ2-1
ASSPGQGDNEQF
>TRBV20-1|TRBJ1-5
SARAPGLINQPQH
>TRBV9|TRBJ1-5
ASNEGPGQPQH
>TRBV6-2/TRBV6-3|TRBJ2-7
ASSSSLSYEQY
>TRBV9|TRBJ2-2
ASTHPRESLSNTGELF
>TRBV7-9|TRBJ2-3
ASSVASTDTQY
>TRBV5-1|TRBJ2-3
ASSLVARSTDTQY
>TRBV28|TRBJ2-3
ASSPRDQAGHLTDTQY
>TRBV2|TRBJ2-7
ASSLGFTIPTPILPYEQY
>TRBV5-1|TRBJ2-7
ASSLALAGAGEQY
>TRBV7-2|TRBJ2-1
ASSSQRGQVNEQF
>TRBV28|TRBJ1-1
ASTHRNTEAF